The 7 T cell receptor beta chains below come from one sample, sequenced in a study of blood T cell repertoires in COVID-19 (dated by TCRdb to the early 2020s). Library preparation employed the immunoSEQ multiplex PCR assay. TCRdb took over this immuneACCESS table, retaining in-frame rearrangements with V and J assigned. Such tables are incomplete; in checked studies, under half of the missing clones stem from an unresolved V gene, and the remainder is unexplained. The sample includes over 250,000 clones, with around nine tenths observed a single time. Around 13% of the sample rests with the top ten. Sequenced input: peripheral blood. The receptor set was obtained from a woman aged 70-85 years with COVID-19, enrolled during active disease.

A few counts support this clone. Written as DNA, the CDR3 is TGTGCCAGCAGCTTCAGGCAGAACTACGAGCAGTACTTC. Protein product: CASSFRQNYEQYF. The rearrangement joins TRBV5-4 to TRBJ2-7; D gene unclear. This CDR3 region has 13 residues. From germline, CDR1 is SGHNT and CDR2 YYREEE (reference sequence). V was pared by 2 bases and J by 3 bases, with 9 bases between.

This clone was counted only a few times. This sequence joins TRBV24-1 and TRBJ1-2; D may be TRBD1 (5 bases). The V end was cut by 3 bases, the J end by 4 bases, with 14 bases between. The CDR3 runs 15 residues. Germline lookup yields CDR1 KGHDR and CDR2 SFDVKD. The CDR3 bases are TGTGCCACCAGTGATCCGCTAGCGGGGACCTATGGCTACACCTTC. This translates into CATSDPLAGTYGYTF.

The rearrangement joins TRBV15 to TRBJ1-1; D is perhaps TRBD1 (5 bases). The CDR3 covers 13 residues. V was clipped by 4 bases and J by 4 bases, with 10 bases between them. Germline-derived CDR1 and CDR2 are LNHNV and YYDKDF (reference sequence). CDR3 region: CATSTLGGTEAFF. The DNA of the CDR3 is TGTGCCACCAGCACCCTCGGGGGCACTGAAGCTTTCTTT.

This clone appeared a single time. The chain is built from TRBV27 and TRBJ2-7; D possibly corresponds to TRBD1 (5 bases). CDR1 and CDR2 (germline): MNHEY, SMNVEV (reference sequence). The CDR3 spans 15 residues. The V end lost 0 bases, the J end lost 0 bases, and 9 bases lay between the germline ends. The CDR3 here is CASSLSADISYEQYF. The CDR3 coding sequence is TGTGCCAGCAGTTTATCGGCGGACATCTCCTACGAGCAGTACTTC.

The V gene is TRBV7-2, the J gene TRBJ2-7; 9 bases are a match to TRBD1. In germline, CDR1 is SGHTA, CDR2 FQGNSA. This CDR3 is 16 amino acids long. With V trimmed by 2 bases and J by 1 base, 6 bases remained unmatched. Written as DNA, the CDR3 is TGTGCCAGCAGCTTATGGGGACAGGGCCTTTCCTACGAGCAGTACTTC. Translation gives CASSLWGQGLSYEQYF.

V and J are TRBV7-8 and TRBJ1-2, with D tentatively TRBD1 (6 bases). Germline-derived CDR1 and CDR2 are SGHVS and FQNEAQ. The CDR3 totals 14 residues. V was pared by 5 bases and J by 8 bases, with 18 bases between. CDR3 sequence reads: CASSPTPVGGGYTF. The DNA of the CDR3 is TGTGCCAGCAGCCCCACTCCGGTTGGGGGCGGCTACACCTTC.

The chain employs TRBV9 and TRBJ2-7; the match to TRBD2 covers 8 bases. With V trimmed by 4 bases and J by 0 bases, 12 bases remained unmatched. CDR3 length: 17 amino acids. Germline CDR1 and CDR2: SGDLS and YYNGEE. The CDR3 bases are TGTGCCAGCAGCCCATCTTCCGGGACTAGTAGCTCCTACGAGCAGTACTTC. Translating gives CASSPSSGTSSSYEQYF.